The 19 T cell receptor beta chains given below trace back to one sample, sequenced in a study of neurological immune-mediated disorders. Using its own MiXCR run on the 5' RACE reads, TCRdb lists one record per CDR3 protein. The sample records some 27,000 distinct CDR3 sequences, about 6.2% being singletons. The sequencing input was PBMCs. The receptors stem from a woman aged 50 to 60 in good health.

A few counts support this clonotype. V is TRBV12-3 or TRBV12-4 and J is TRBJ1-1, with D perhaps TRBD1 (5 bases). Trimming shortened V by 9 bases and J by 1 base, and 15 bases separated the two germline ends. CDR3 size: 14 residues. DNA for the CDR3: TGTGCCAGTCCGGGGGGAACCCCGAACACTGAAGCTTTCTTT. It codes for CASPGGTPNTEAFF.

This clonotype was seen ten or more times. The V and J genes are TRBV5-6 and TRBJ2-2; no reliable D call. In germline, CDR1 is SGHDT, CDR2 YYEEEE. The V end lost 1 base, the J end lost 1 base, and 11 bases lay between the germline ends. There are 16 residues in the CDR3. CDR3 sequence: CASSLFLDGNTGELFF. The CDR3 DNA is TGTGCCAGCAGCTTGTTTCTGGACGGGAACACCGGGGAGCTGTTTTTT.

This clonotype has a count of ten or more. J is TRBJ2-7 and V is TRBV5-1; D is perhaps TRBD1 or TRBD2 (6 bases each). Per germline, CDR1 SGHRS and CDR2 YFSETQ. V was pared by 7 bases and J by 0 bases, with 11 bases between. CDR3 length: 13 amino acids. CDR3 nucleotides: TGCGCCAGCGGCGGGGACAACTCCTACGAGCAGTACTTC. Protein sequence: CASGGDNSYEQYF.

This clonotype was seen repeatedly, ten times or more. The CDR3 here is CASSLRNGETQYF. The CDR3 DNA reads as TGTGCCAGCAGCTTGCGAAATGGTGAGACCCAGTACTTC. This chain uses TRBV5-6 with TRBJ2-5, with D unclear. Trimming pared 1 base from V and 5 bases from J, leaving 9 bases between. Germline V gene data show CDR1 as SGHDT and CDR2 as YYEEEE. The CDR3 sequence is 13 residues long.

In this sample, this clonotype turned up many times. The gene calls are TRBV10-3 and TRBJ2-1; D call uncertain. The V gene lost 3 bases and the J gene lost 0 bases, with 9 bases spanning the gap. Germline lookup yields CDR1 ENHRY and CDR2 SYGVKD. CDR3 length equals 15 residues. CDR3 DNA: TGTGCCATCAGTGAAAGGCAAAACTCCTACAATGAGCAGTTCTTC. It encodes CAISERQNSYNEQFF.

This clonotype appeared many times. The chain links TRBV20-1 to TRBJ1-5; 8 bases are a match to TRBD1. This CDR3 is 14 amino acids long. Germline V gives CDR1 DFQATT, CDR2 SNEGSKA (reference sequence). Germline trimming cut 6 bases from V and 6 bases from J; bases unmatched to any gene: 10. The CDR3 DNA sequence: TGCAGTGCCCAAAGACAGGGGCAAGGTCAGCCCCAGCATTTT. As protein: CSAQRQGQGQPQHF.

This clonotype was seen at least ten times. The chain is built from TRBV27 and TRBJ2-2, with D possibly TRBD1 on 6 matching bases. CDR3 length: 11 residues. The V end lost 7 bases, the J end lost 11 bases, and 11 bases lay between the germline ends. Germline loops: CDR1 MNHEY, CDR2 SMNVEV (reference sequence). CDR3 sequence (DNA): TGTGCCAGCAATGGGGGCGGAGAGCTGTTTTTT. Amino acid sequence: CASNGGGELFF.

This clonotype was observed at least ten times. The chain combines TRBV20-1 with TRBJ2-2; 11 bases are a match to TRBD2. Losses at the gene ends were 6 bases for V and 1 base for J; bases not matched to a gene: 4. The CDR3 is 15 amino acids. The V gene's germline CDR1 is DFQATT and CDR2 SNEGSKA (reference sequence). The DNA of the CDR3 is TGCAGTGCAAATAGCGGGGGGGGGAACACCGGGGAGCTGTTTTTT. Protein: CSANSGGGNTGELFF.

This clonotype showed up many times. This sequence joins TRBV20-1 and TRBJ2-7, with TRBD2 as a possible D gene (5 bases). CDR3 size: 12 residues. Germline V gives CDR1 DFQATT, CDR2 SNEGSKA (reference sequence). V dropped 5 bases and J dropped 7 bases, with 15 bases sitting between them. The CDR3 protein is CSAARRGQEQYF. CDR3 DNA sequence: TGCAGTGCTGCCCGTCGGGGTCAAGAGCAGTACTTC.

By its share, this clonotype is medium-sized (0.01 to 0.1%). The rearrangement joins TRBV3-1 to TRBJ2-7; tentative D call: TRBD1 (6 bases). There are 14 residues in the CDR3. Per germline, CDR1 LGHDT and CDR2 YNNKEL (reference sequence). V gave up 4 bases and J gave up 0 bases, with 10 bases separating them. The CDR3 region is CASSLQGSSYEQYF. In nucleotides, the CDR3 is TGTGCCAGCAGCCTACAGGGAAGCTCCTACGAGCAGTACTTC.

This clonotype was found many times. V gene TRBV5-1 combines with J gene TRBJ2-7; D unclear. The CDR3 sequence is 13 residues long. CDR1 is SGHRS and CDR2 is YFSETQ in the germline V gene. Trimming removed 0 bases from V and 4 bases from J, with 8 bases in between. The CDR3: CASSLAPEYEQYF. The CDR3 DNA follows: TGCGCCAGCAGCTTGGCCCCGGAATACGAGCAGTACTTC.

This clonotype was found many times. The rearrangement uses TRBV7-2 and TRBJ1-2; D uncertain. Between the trimmed V and J ends, which lost 1 base and 9 bases, there was a span of 12 bases. CDR3 length equals 13 residues. Germline CDR1 and CDR2: SGHTA and FQGNSA. CDR3 protein: CASSLGVTGRYTF. CDR3 nucleotides: TGTGCCAGCAGCTTAGGGGTTACGGGTCGCTACACCTTC.

This clonotype was detected many times. V usage is TRBV14 and J usage is TRBJ2-7, with 12 bases matching TRBD2. This CDR3 region has 17 residues. Germline V lookup: CDR1 SGHDN, CDR2 FVKESK. The V segment lost 3 bases and the J segment 3 bases; nucleotides outside the gene matches: 9. CDR3 in amino acids: CASSHLQSSGGDYEQYF. The CDR3 DNA is TGTGCCAGCAGCCATCTCCAATCTAGCGGGGGGGACTACGAGCAGTACTTC.

There are many counts of this clonotype. The chain links TRBV27 to TRBJ1-5; D may be TRBD1 (6 bases). Trimming stripped 5 bases from V and 1 base from J, with 12 bases between. There are 15 residues in the CDR3. Germline loops: CDR1 MNHEY, CDR2 SMNVEV (reference sequence). CDR3 residues: CASSLQGWSNQPQHF. CDR3 DNA: TGTGCCAGCAGTCTACAGGGATGGAGCAATCAGCCCCAGCATTTT.

This clonotype was seen repeatedly, ten times or more. The gene calls are TRBV5-1 and TRBJ2-1; D tentatively reads TRBD1 or TRBD2 (6 bases each). The CDR3 has 15 residues. The germline V gene has CDR1 SGHRS and CDR2 YFSETQ. V dropped 0 bases and J dropped 7 bases, with 14 bases sitting between them. The CDR3 region has the DNA TGCGCCAGCAGCTTGGGGGGGGCGAGGAGTAATGAGCAGTTCTTC. Amino acids: CASSLGGARSNEQFF.

The sample holds many counts of this clonotype. The chain combines TRBV25-1 with TRBJ2-7, with D possibly called TRBD1 or TRBD2 (7 bases each). CDR1 and CDR2 (germline): MGHDK, SYGVNS. V lost 1 base, J lost 2 bases, and 15 bases lay in between. The CDR3 runs 16 residues. The CDR3 protein is CASSESPGGGPYEQYF. The CDR3 DNA reads as TGTGCCAGCAGTGAATCACCAGGGGGGGGACCCTACGAGCAGTACTTC.

This clonotype was counted a few times. The chain combines TRBV24-1 with TRBJ2-3, with 7 nucleotides matching TRBD2. The CDR3 has 15 amino acids. Looked up from germline, CDR1 is KGHDR and CDR2 is SFDVKD. The junction had 13 bases not matched to a gene; V was cut back by 7 bases and J by 7 bases. The CDR3 bases are TGTGCCACCAGCGATGGAGCGGGATTGACATATACGCAGTATTTT. Protein sequence: CATSDGAGLTYTQYF.

This clonotype showed up many times. This chain links TRBV29-1 with TRBJ2-1; D remains unclear. In germline, CDR1 is SQVTM, CDR2 ANQGSEA. V lost 4 bases and J lost 1, with 5 bases in between. This CDR3 has 12 amino acids. The CDR3 coding sequence is TGCAGCGTTGGGGGATCCTACAATGAGCAGTTCTTC. This encodes CSVGGSYNEQFF.

This clonotype was seen repeatedly, ten times or more. This rearrangement joins TRBV24-1 to TRBJ2-2; D not certain. Germline V lookup: CDR1 KGHDR, CDR2 SFDVKD. V was trimmed by 7 bases and J by 3 bases, leaving 8 bases between them. This CDR3 region has 13 residues. The CDR3 spells CATSSPYTGELFF. The CDR3 nucleotides are TGTGCCACCAGCTCTCCGTACACCGGGGAGCTGTTTTTT.